The sequence of this T cell receptor (beta chain) was determined in a study of blood T cell repertoires in COVID-19. Study at large: PBMCs, B-cell-depleted T cells, or T cells were the source of the cDNA or gDNA that made up the material.

Clones were sequenced by immunoSEQ multiplex PCR, and TCRdb holds only the in-frame ones, with some missing. The sample has more than 100,000 clones; approximately 84% are singletons. The V and J ends lost 4 bases and 5 bases, in that order; junction bases with no gene match: 9. Per the germline V gene, CDR1 is ENHRY and CDR2 is SYGVKD. CDR3 length equals 15 residues. This sequence originates from a human donor in a cohort sampled during active COVID-19. The chain links TRBV10-3 to TRBJ2-5; 8 nucleotides align to TRBD2. The sequencing sample was made of peripheral blood. This CDR3 reads CAISALWGGGETQYF. DNA of the CDR3: TGTGCCATCAGTGCCTTGTGGGGCGGGGGGGAGACCCAGTACTTC.